Following are 10 T cell receptor beta chains from one sample sequenced in a study of T cells after posttransplantation cyclophosphamide. Assay: immunoSEQ multiplex PCR; the TCRdb copy retains only in-frame clones and omits some. Observed in the sample are about 33,000 clones, none of them singletons. The sequenced sample consisted of PBMCs. These receptors were obtained from a girl between 10 and 17 years old in good health, CMV-negative, and a related stem cell transplant donor.

This clone was counted at least ten times. The V and J genes are TRBV11-1 and TRBJ2-7, with TRBD1 matching over 7 bases. Unmatched junction bases numbered 2, after V lost 2 bases and J lost 1 base. The CDR3 totals 14 residues. The germline V gene has CDR1 SGHAT and CDR2 FQDESV (reference sequence). In DNA, the CDR3 is TGTGCCAGCAGCTTATTACAGGGGTCCTACGAGCAGTACTTC. It yields the protein CASSLLQGSYEQYF.

The CDR3 sequence is CASSEWGGLAKNIQYF. Here the CDR3 DNA reads TGTGCCAGCAGTGAATGGGGGGGCCTAGCCAAAAACATTCAGTACTTC. The chain combines TRBV25-1 with TRBJ2-4, with D possibly matching TRBD2 (7 bases). The CDR3 has 16 amino acids. The germline gives CDR1 MGHDK, CDR2 SYGVNS. V was shortened by 1 base and J by 0 bases, with 10 bases between the two germline ends.

This clone was counted between two and nine times. The chain combines TRBV29-1 with TRBJ1-2, with 8 nucleotides matching TRBD1. CDR1 is SQVTM, CDR2 ANQGSEA, per germline. There are 10 residues in the CDR3. V lost 6 bases and J lost 7; bases outside the gene matches: 1. The CDR3 region is CSVDRGGYTF. CDR3 nucleotide sequence: TGCAGCGTCGACAGGGGTGGCTACACCTTC.

This clone came up a few times. The chain carries TRBV18 and TRBJ2-7; D is undetermined. CDR1 is KGHSH and CDR2 is LQKENI in the germline V gene. The CDR3 is 14 residues long. V was cut by 4 bases and J by 4 bases, with 14 bases left in between. In DNA form, the CDR3 reads TGTGCCAGCTCACAATATCACAGTAAGTACGAGCAGTACTTC. Amino acids: CASSQYHSKYEQYF.

As regards this clone: Germline and junction disagree at one end, which may indicate a read error. This chain uses TRBV25-1 with TRBJ2-1, with 10 bases matching TRBD2. This CDR3 comprises 14 residues. In germline, CDR1 is MGHDK, CDR2 SYGVNS. CDR3 residues: CTSSEGLALNEQFF. In nucleotides, the CDR3 is TGTACCAGCAGTGAGGGACTAGCGCTCAATGAGCAGTTCTTC.

Only a few counts were recorded for this clone. The chain uses TRBV30 and TRBJ1-5; TRBD1 matches at 11 bases. Losses at the gene ends were 2 bases for V and 6 bases for J; bases not matched to a gene: 3. This CDR3 has 14 residues. In germline, CDR1 is GTSNPN, CDR2 SVGIG (reference sequence). CDR3: CAWSTGTGGQPQHF. The CDR3 DNA reads TGTGCCTGGAGTACCGGGACAGGGGGTCAGCCCCAGCATTTT.

CDR3 residues: CASSVEGTASGANVLTF. DNA of the CDR3: TGTGCCAGCAGCGTCGAGGGAACCGCATCTGGGGCCAACGTCCTGACTTTC. V usage is TRBV9 and J usage is TRBJ2-6, with D possibly being TRBD2 (5 bases). The ends were cut back, 2 bases at V and 1 base at J, with 13 bases in the middle. Germline loops: CDR1 SGDLS, CDR2 YYNGEE. The CDR3 has 17 amino acids.

The sample holds many counts of this clone. V usage is TRBV4-3 and J usage is TRBJ2-5, with 7 bases lining up with TRBD2. J gave up 2 bases and V 4 bases, and 10 bases lay outside the gene matches. The CDR3 sequence is 16 residues long. The germline CDR1 and CDR2 sequences are LGHNA and YSLEER. The CDR3 DNA sequence: TGCGCCAGCAGCCCGGACGGGGGAGGGTCGCAAGAGACCCAGTACTTC. Translating it yields CASSPDGGGSQETQYF.

This clone has ten or more counts. This rearrangement joins TRBV5-1 to TRBJ2-2; possibly TRBD2 for D (6 bases). The germline V gene encodes CDR1 SGHRS and CDR2 YFSETQ. The V end was cut by 4 bases, the J end by 3 bases, with 13 bases between. The CDR3 is 15 residues long. The DNA of the CDR3 is TGCGCCAGCAGCCCGGGGGAGGTATACACCGGGGAGCTGTTTTTT. Protein product: CASSPGEVYTGELFF.

In this sample, this clone turned up many times. This chain joins TRBV19 and TRBJ1-2; D is possibly TRBD1 (5 bases). In germline, CDR1 is LNHDA, CDR2 SQIVND (reference sequence). With 7 bases removed from V and 3 bases from J, the gap between germline ends came to 9 bases. The length of the CDR3 is 12 residues. The CDR3 sequence is CASTPGYYGYTF. In DNA, the CDR3 is TGTGCCAGTACCCCAGGGTACTATGGCTACACCTTC.